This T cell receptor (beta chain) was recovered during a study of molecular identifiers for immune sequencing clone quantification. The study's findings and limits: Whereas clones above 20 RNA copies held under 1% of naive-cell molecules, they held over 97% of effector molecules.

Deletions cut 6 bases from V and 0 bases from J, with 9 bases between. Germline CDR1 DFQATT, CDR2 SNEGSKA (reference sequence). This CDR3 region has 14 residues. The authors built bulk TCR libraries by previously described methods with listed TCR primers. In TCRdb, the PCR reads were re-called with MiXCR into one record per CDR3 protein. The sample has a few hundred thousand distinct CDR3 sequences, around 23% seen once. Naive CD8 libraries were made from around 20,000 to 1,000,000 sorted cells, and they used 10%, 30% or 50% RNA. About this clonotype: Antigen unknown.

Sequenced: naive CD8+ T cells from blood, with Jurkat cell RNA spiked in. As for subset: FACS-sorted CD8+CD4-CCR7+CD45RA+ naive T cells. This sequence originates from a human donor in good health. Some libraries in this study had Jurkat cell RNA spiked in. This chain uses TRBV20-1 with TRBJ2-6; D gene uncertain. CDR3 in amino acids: CSAPSPSGANVLTF. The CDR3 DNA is TGCAGTGCCCCTTCCCCCTCTGGGGCCAACGTCCTGACTTTC.